These T cell receptor beta chains were read from a single sample in a study of radiotherapy plus CTLA-4 blockade in lung cancer. Only in-frame clones appear in the TCRdb table, and some are missing; sequencing was by immunoSEQ multiplex PCR. The sample records roughly 80,000 clones, around 79% being singletons. The specimen comprised peripheral blood, sampled from a patient treated with radiotherapy plus ipilimumab. The receptors shown here come from a human donor with non-small cell lung cancer who had a partial response to radiotherapy plus ipilimumab. Some clones in this sample may be carry-over from other donors' samples. The CDR3 runs from the conserved cysteine through the conserved F or W. Each record gives: V gene, D gene, CDR3 length, clone size, J gene, CDR3 DNA, CDR3 protein. The D gene is left open where the match is weak. A row's size may be missing; if present it is once, few, many or a size class.

v_call: TRBV7-9
d_call: -
cdr3_length: 13
clone_size: -
j_call: TRBJ1-3
cdr3_nt: TGTGCCAGCAGGTCGAGGAGGGGAAACACCATATATTTT
cdr3_aa: CASRSRRGNTIYF

v_call: TRBV6-1
d_call: TRBD1
cdr3_length: 15
clone_size: -
j_call: TRBJ1-2
cdr3_nt: TGTGCCAGCAGCCTCGGGACAGGGGTCGACTATGGCTACACCTTC
cdr3_aa: CASSLGTGVDYGYTF

v_call: TRBV6-5
d_call: TRBD2
cdr3_length: 15
clone_size: -
j_call: TRBJ2-1
cdr3_nt: TGTGCCAGCAGACGACTAGCGGGACAGTACAATGAGCAGTTCTTC
cdr3_aa: CASRRLAGQYNEQFF

v_call: TRBV29-1
d_call: TRBD1
cdr3_length: 15
clone_size: -
j_call: TRBJ2-7
cdr3_nt: TGCAGCGTTTCGGCGCCCGGACAGGGGACCTACGAGCAGTACTTC
cdr3_aa: CSVSAPGQGTYEQYF

v_call: TRBV5-6
d_call: -
cdr3_length: 14
clone_size: -
j_call: TRBJ2-5
cdr3_nt: TGCGCCAGCAGCTTTGGTCAGGGCGGCGAGACCCAGTACTTC
cdr3_aa: CASSFGQGGETQYF

v_call: TRBV6-6
d_call: TRBD1
cdr3_length: 15
clone_size: -
j_call: TRBJ2-5
cdr3_nt: TGTGCCAGCAGTTATCCCACAGGGGGCCGGGAGACCCAGTACTTC
cdr3_aa: CASSYPTGGRETQYF

v_call: TRBV7-2
d_call: -
cdr3_length: 12
clone_size: -
j_call: TRBJ2-7
cdr3_nt: TGTGCCAGCAGCCGGGATTACTACGAGCAGTACTTC
cdr3_aa: CASSRDYYEQYF

v_call: TRBV4-3
d_call: -
cdr3_length: 14
clone_size: -
j_call: TRBJ1-2
cdr3_nt: TGCGCCAGCAGCCAAGATCGAGGGCCCTATGGCTACACCTTC
cdr3_aa: CASSQDRGPYGYTF

v_call: TRBV5-1
d_call: TRBD1
cdr3_length: 15
clone_size: -
j_call: TRBJ1-1
cdr3_nt: TGCGCCAGCAGCGTCCAACCAGGGACAGACACTGAAGCTTTCTTT
cdr3_aa: CASSVQPGTDTEAFF

v_call: TRBV4-2
d_call: -
cdr3_length: 16
clone_size: once
j_call: TRBJ2-2
cdr3_nt: TGTGCCAGCAGCCAAGATAGGAGGATGGACACCGGGGAGCTGTTTTTT
cdr3_aa: CASSQDRRMDTGELFF